This TCR beta chain was profiled in a study of vaccination and CD4 T cells after COVID-19 (dated 2022 in TCRdb). Regarding the research as a whole: Convalescent patients had a positive SARS-CoV-2 result on nasal swab PCR, and of these patients, nine had mild disease and one had severe disease. The convalescent cohort included six males and four females, with two Hispanic individuals, seven Caucasians, two Asians and one multiracial person. Each participant got two doses of either the Pfizer-BioNTech BNT162b2 vaccine (n=8) or the Moderna mRNA-1273 vaccine (n=2). Post-COVID blood samples from convalescent patients were collected a median of approximately 100 days after diagnosis, with a range of 35 to 161 days. Post-vaccine blood samples were obtained a median of around 74 days after the second vaccine dose, with a range of roughly 12 to 250 days. The cultures were stimulated with overlapping spike peptide pools from SARS-CoV-2 and from the common cold coronaviruses HCoV-NL63, HCoV-OC43 and HCoV-229E. In control cultures, a CEFX viral epitope pool was used as positive control, an HIV-1 Nef peptide pool was used as negative control, or no peptide was added. In over 8 COVID-19 convalescent patients and a few infection-naive healthy vaccine recipients, the spike-specific CD4+ TCR repertoire before mRNA vaccination was compared with the repertoire after mRNA vaccination. General conclusions and limits of the study: The study included relatively few convalescent patients and did not analyze early timepoints after natural infection. In convalescent patients, a median roughly 87% of post-vaccine SARS-CoV-2-reactive clones were detected only after vaccination, suggesting vaccine-specific priming. Of the vaccine-specific clones in convalescent patients, 304 of 307, or nearly all, reacted only to SARS-CoV-2 spike and did not cross-react with common cold coronaviruses. The median count of SARS-CoV-2-reactive clonotypes went up from 20 to 25 after infection to a few dozen after vaccination, although the change was not significant.

Of note for this clonotype: Its antigen is unknown. Base qualities are not recorded, but no much larger clone differs from it by a single base.

To prepare the library, PCR was applied. DNA from cultured CD4+ T cells was subjected to TCR sequencing with the Oncomine TCR Beta short-read assay at the Johns Hopkins FTIC core. Genomic DNA was extracted from the cultured CD4+ T cells with the QIAamp micro DNA kit. Oncomine TCR Beta libraries from cultured CD4+ T cells were pooled using unique dual indexes and sequenced on an Illumina iSeq 100. The paper's data handling went like this. Non-productive sequences were filtered out, and CDR3s that did not start with C, did not end with F or W, or were shorter than 7 amino acids were discarded. The MANAFEST web application was used to identify antigen-specific clonotypes by comparing peptide-stimulated wells against reference wells and other culture wells. For a clone to be called positive, the clone needed an FDR below 0.05, an odds ratio above 5, and a productive frequency above 0.1% in at least two of three replicate wells. A clonotype was classed as cross-reactive if the clonotype showed significant expansion both in SARS-CoV-2 spike wells and in at least one common cold coronavirus spike condition. CDR3 homology was assessed with Levenshtein distances (stringdist) and unrooted phylogenetic trees (ape) in R version 3.6.1. TCRdb reworked the public reads: Q25 trimming with fastp, MiXCR clone assembly, productive beta chains retained. CDR3 protein duplicates are merged, each entry listing the most common genes and DNA. TCRdb, not the original authors, processed these V and J calls. The sample records tens of thousands of distinct CDR3 sequences, around 48% of which are singletons. The ten largest clones take up 4.6% of the sample.

Taken from cysteine to phenylalanine, the CDR3 has 13 residues. The kept DNA is CDR3 alone, 39 bases in frame from the first base. CDR1 and CDR2, per the germline V gene, are SGHNT and YENEEA. Germline trimming amounts to 5 bases on V and 6 bases on J, with 6 as the count of junction bases outside the gene matches. Per the publication, the treatment or condition label means: roughly ten-day PBMC culture with coronavirus spike peptide pools or control peptides (ViraFEST assay). The study used the ViraFEST assay, which expanded antigen-specific T cells with peptide pools and then identified expanded clonotypes by TCR sequencing. The convalescent patients' positive SARS-CoV-2 PCR tests were from March to December 2020, which was before the Alpha, Beta and Delta variants emerged in the United States. Each well held more than 1.5 million PBMCs cultured in IMDM containing approximately 5.3% human AB serum and approximately 9.8 IU/ml IL-2, with roughly 9.2 ug/ml peptide pools added. Half of the culture medium was replaced with fresh IL-2-containing medium on days 3 and 7. After around 10 days of culture, CD4+ T cells were isolated by negative selection using the EasySep CD4+ T cell isolation kit. Ficoll-Paque Plus gradient centrifugation was used to isolate PBMCs from whole blood, and the isolated PBMCs were then either used fresh or cryopreserved at -140C. Culture conditions were generally each tested in triplicate wells.

This receptor was taken from a human donor who had recovered from COVID-19. Sample: CD4+ T cells from blood, cultured in vitro. This sequence uses TRBV11-3 and TRBJ1-2; the central 7 bases match TRBD1. Read as DNA, the sequence is TGTGCCAGCAGCCCCAGGGGGGCCCATGGCTACACCTTC. The resulting protein is CASSPRGAHGYTF.